These 8 T cell receptor beta chains were all obtained from the same sample, sequenced in a study of T-cell memory formation after mild COVID-19. TCRdb processed the 5' RACE reads anew with MiXCR; each CDR3 protein has one entry. This sample yields 110,000 to 150,000 distinct CDR3 sequences, of which more than 13% are seen a single time; 28% belongs to the top ten. Material for sequencing was PBMCs or a T cell subset sorted from them (not recorded which). These receptors were taken from an adult woman who had mild COVID-19 (a few samples of this study predate the infection). Cell type and time point are not known.

This chain uses TRBV14 with TRBJ2-3, with D possibly matching TRBD1 (6 bases). Germline values: CDR1 SGHDN, CDR2 FVKESK. The CDR3 spans 18 residues. V lost 0 bases to trimming and J lost 3 bases, with 19 bases between them. The CDR3 nucleotides are TGTGCCAGCAGCCAAGACGACTCGGGACAACGTATAACAGATACGCAGTATTTT. As protein: CASSQDDSGQRITDTQYF.

The chain has TRBV20-1 and TRBJ2-7; 9 bases map to TRBD2. Germline CDR1 reads DFQATT; CDR2 reads SNEGSKA (reference sequence). Trimming removed 3 bases from V and 4 bases from J; junction bases left unmatched: 13. The CDR3 runs 16 residues. CDR3 DNA: TGCAGTGCTAGGGCTACTGGCGGGAGGGCCAGGTACGAGCAGTACTTC. This translates into CSARATGGRARYEQYF.

This clonotype was seen repeatedly, ten times or more. The chain has TRBV12-3 or TRBV12-4 and TRBJ2-1; D tentatively fits TRBD1 or TRBD2 (5 bases each). V lost 7 bases and J 0 bases, leaving 16 bases between the germline ends. This CDR3 spans 16 amino acids. The CDR3: CASTLFRGSSYNEQFF. Here the CDR3 DNA reads TGTGCCAGCACCCTTTTTCGGGGCAGCTCCTACAATGAGCAGTTCTTC.

This clonotype was seen a few times. The J gene is TRBJ2-7, the V gene TRBV7-9, with D unresolved. CDR1 is SEHNR and CDR2 is FQNEAQ in the germline V gene (reference sequence). This CDR3 comprises 15 residues. The V end was cut by 4 bases, the J end by 2 bases, with 15 bases between. The CDR3 DNA reads as TGTGCCAGCAGCTCAGACTCCTTTACCACCTACGAGCAGTACTTC. It encodes CASSSDSFTTYEQYF.

This rearrangement joins TRBV18 to TRBJ2-1; a possible D gene is TRBD2 (6 bases). CDR3 length: 15 amino acids. Between the trimmed V and J ends, which lost 3 bases and 1 base, there was a span of 10 bases. Germline V gene sequence: CDR1 KGHSH, CDR2 LQKENI. The CDR3 region is CASSPEGISYNEQFF. The CDR3 DNA sequence: TGTGCCAGCTCACCGGAGGGGATATCCTACAATGAGCAGTTCTTC.

This rearrangement joins TRBV27 to TRBJ2-7; the D gene is possibly TRBD1 (6 bases). CDR1 and CDR2 from the germline V gene are MNHEY and SMNVEV (reference sequence). The CDR3 is 14 residues long. The V and J ends lost 0 bases and 4 bases respectively, with 10 bases between them. The CDR3 region has the DNA TGTGCCAGCAGTTTATCGACAGGACCATACGAGCAGTACTTC. Its translation is CASSLSTGPYEQYF.

This clonotype was seen a handful of times. The gene calls are TRBV4-3 and TRBJ2-7; a possible D gene is TRBD2 (5 bases). The CDR3 spans 13 residues. V lost 1 base and J lost 4, with 8 bases in between. CDR1 LGHNA and CDR2 YSLEER come from the germline V gene. The DNA for the CDR3 is TGCGCCAGCAGCCAAGGAGGGCGGTACGAGCAGTACTTC. Translation: CASSQGGRYEQYF.

The chain has TRBV7-9 and TRBJ2-7; TRBD1 might be the D (5 bases). Trimming took off 1 base at V and 9 bases at J, with 10 bases between the two ends. Per germline, CDR1 SEHNR and CDR2 FQNEAQ (reference sequence). This CDR3 is built from 12 residues. In DNA, the CDR3 is TGTGCCAGCAGCTTAGGACAGCGAGCGCAGTACTTC. This encodes CASSLGQRAQYF.